The 27 T cell receptor beta chains in this list originate from one sample, sequenced in a study of blood T cells in healthy people across ages (dated by TCRdb to the mid-2010s). Library preparation was by 5' RACE. The sequencing machine was an Illumina HiSeq 2500. A second PCR of 7 to 11 cycles was performed with a sample-barcoded 5' primer and a J-beta primer mix. The raw public reads went through TCRdb reprocessing: fastp at Q25, MiXCR clone calling, in-frame beta chains kept. Entries are consolidated by CDR3 protein sequence, retaining the most common genes and DNA. The sample table contains around 1.5 million distinct CDR3 sequences; only one count was recorded for 42% of them. Of the sample, roughly 7.7% is held by the ten largest clones. The source material was blood. The origin of the receptors is a woman younger than 35 in good health.

The chain is built from TRBV7-3 and TRBJ2-5, with TRBD2 identical over 11 bases. J was trimmed by 4 bases and V by 2 bases; bases with no gene match: 3. Germline V CDR1 and CDR2: SGHTA, FQGTGA. The CDR3 extends over 15 amino acids. The CDR3, as DNA: TGTGCCAGCAGCTTAGCTAGCGGGGGGCGAGAGACCCAGTACTTC. Residues: CASSLASGGRETQYF.

This clonotype was seen more than once but under ten times. The rearrangement uses TRBV28 and TRBJ1-2; D is possibly TRBD1 (5 bases). CDR3 length: 12 residues. The V gene's germline CDR1 is MDHEN and CDR2 SYDVKM. V dropped 4 bases and J dropped 6 bases, with 9 bases sitting between them. The CDR3 is CASSSEGNGYTF. DNA for the CDR3: TGTGCCAGCAGTTCCGAGGGGAATGGCTACACCTTC.

This chain joins TRBV6-2 or TRBV6-3 and TRBJ2-5; 12 bases agree with TRBD2. CDR1 is MNHEY, CDR2 SVGEGT, per germline. Trimming at V came to 5 bases and at J to 5 bases, leaving 6 bases not matched to a gene. The length of the CDR3 is 15 residues. The CDR3 here is CASSMTSGSRETQYF. CDR3 DNA: TGTGCCAGCAGTATGACTAGCGGGAGCCGGGAGACCCAGTACTTC.

A few counts support this clonotype. This chain joins TRBV5-5 and TRBJ1-1, with 7 bases fitting TRBD1. This CDR3 comprises 16 residues. CDR1 SGHKS and CDR2 YYEKEE come from the germline V gene (reference sequence). Trimming at V came to 4 bases and at J to 4 bases, leaving 13 bases not matched to a gene. CDR3 nucleotide sequence: TGTGCCAGCAGCCGTTGGTGGGAGCAGGGGGGCACTGAAGCTTTCTTT. Translated: CASSRWWEQGGTEAFF.

The chain carries TRBV7-9 and TRBJ2-3; 9 bases are shared with TRBD2. Germline V CDR1 and CDR2: SEHNR, FQNEAQ (reference sequence). This CDR3 comprises 14 residues. With 6 bases clipped from V and 5 bases from J, the junction kept 6 bases outside the gene matches. DNA for the CDR3: TGTGCCAGCAGGGCGGGACTAGCAGGAGATACGCAGTATTTT. It translates to CASRAGLAGDTQYF. Variable domain in full (rest from reference TRBV7-9 and TRBJ2-3): DTGVSQNPRHKITKRGQNVTFRCDPISEHNRLYWYRQTLGQGPEFLTYFQNEAQLEKSRLLSDRFSAERPKGSFSTLEIQRTEQGDSAMYLCASRAGLAGDTQYFGPGTRLTVL.

The chain links TRBV4-1 to TRBJ1-2; D gene ambiguous. There are 15 residues in the CDR3. Germline V lookup: CDR1 MGHRA, CDR2 YSYEKL. Trimming left V 3 bases short and J 4 bases short, with 15 bases between. CDR3 protein: CASSHPLGPGYGYTF. CDR3 nucleotides: TGCGCCAGCAGCCACCCCCTTGGACCGGGCTATGGCTACACCTTC.

The CDR3 nucleotides read TGTGCCACAGACAGGGGAATTTCCACCGGGGAGCTGTTTTTT. Protein sequence: CATDRGISTGELFF. The chain recombines TRBV10-3 with TRBJ2-2, with 8 bases lining up with TRBD1. Germline-derived CDR1 and CDR2 are ENHRY and SYGVKD. The trim removed 10 bases at V and 4 bases at J, leaving 8 bases unmatched. The CDR3 sequence is 14 residues long.

The CDR3 protein is CASSPAPSNTEAFF. The CDR3 DNA follows: TGCGCCAGCAGCCCGGCTCCTTCGAACACTGAAGCTTTCTTT. J is TRBJ1-1 and V is TRBV5-1, with D uncertain. This CDR3 contains 14 residues. The germline V and J ends were trimmed by 4 bases and 1 base, with 11 bases remaining between them. Germline V CDR1 and CDR2: SGHRS, YFSETQ.

The chain links TRBV20-1 to TRBJ2-1, with TRBD2 matching 7 bases. V lost 2 bases to trimming and J lost 5 bases; unmatched junction nucleotides: 9. Germline CDR1 and CDR2: DFQATT and SNEGSKA (reference sequence). This CDR3 spans 15 amino acids. The CDR3, as DNA: TGCAGTGCTAGACCGCCAGCGGGGAGTGACAATGAGCAGTTCTTC. Translated: CSARPPAGSDNEQFF.

Remarks on this clonotype: A single base separates this from a much larger clone, so it may be a read error. The J gene is TRBJ2-7, the V gene TRBV6-6; D gene unclear. The CDR3 contains 15 residues. CDR1 and CDR2 from the germline V gene are MNHNY and SVGAGI (reference sequence). This CDR3 is CVSTPSRESSYEQYF. DNA of the CDR3: TGTGTCAGCACTCCTTCCCGTGAAAGCTCCTACGAGCAGTACTTC.

This clonotype has just a few counts. V gene TRBV20-1 combines with J gene TRBJ2-7; 11 nucleotides line up with TRBD2. The V gene end was trimmed by 7 bases and the J gene end by 2 bases; junction bases not matched to a gene: 13. Germline CDR1 is DFQATT and CDR2 is SNEGSKA (reference sequence). This CDR3 region has 16 residues. The CDR3 region has the DNA TGCAGTGTCGGACTAGCGGGTAGCCTCGGGCCCTACGAGCAGTACTTC. It is translated as CSVGLAGSLGPYEQYF.

V is TRBV4-1 and J is TRBJ2-5; 10 nucleotides align to TRBD2. Germline V lookup: CDR1 MGHRA, CDR2 YSYEKL. J gave up 5 bases and V 3 bases, and 6 bases lay outside the gene matches. CDR3 size: 15 residues. CDR3 sequence reads: CASSQGGLAEETQYF. Here the CDR3 DNA reads TGCGCCAGCAGCCAGGGTGGACTAGCGGAGGAGACCCAGTACTTC.

The chain has TRBV28 and TRBJ1-6; 10 bases align to TRBD1. Per the germline V gene, CDR1 is MDHEN and CDR2 is SYDVKM. Unmatched junction bases numbered 5, after V lost 6 bases and J lost 9 bases. CDR3 length equals 14 residues. The CDR3 loop is CASRVDRGLSPLHF. The CDR3 DNA follows: TGTGCCAGCAGGGTTGACAGGGGGCTTTCACCCCTCCACTTT.

The table lists this clonotype with a few counts. The V and J genes are TRBV5-1 and TRBJ2-1, with 7 bases aligning to TRBD2. Germline lookup yields CDR1 SGHRS and CDR2 YFSETQ. The CDR3 sequence is 16 residues long. Losses at the gene ends were 4 bases for V and 0 bases for J; bases not matched to a gene: 7. The CDR3 coding sequence is TGCGCCAGCAGCCCCACCGGGACTAACTCCTACAATGAGCAGTTCTTC. It specifies CASSPTGTNSYNEQFF.

The genes are TRBV5-5 and TRBJ1-4; D is ambiguous. V was shortened by 4 bases and J by 0 bases, with 10 bases between the two germline ends. The CDR3 has 15 amino acids. The V gene's germline CDR1 is SGHKS and CDR2 YYEKEE (reference sequence). CDR3 sequence reads: CASSRLGSTNEKLFF. CDR3 nucleotide sequence: TGTGCCAGCAGCCGCCTCGGCTCAACTAATGAAAAACTGTTTTTT. Full variable domain (outside the CDR3, taken from reference TRBV5-5 and TRBJ1-4): DAGVTQSPTHLIKTRGQQVTLRCSPISGHKSVSWYQQVLGQGPQFIFQYYEKEERGRGNFPDRFSARQFPNYSSELNVNALLLGDSALYLCASSRLGSTNEKLFFGSGTQLSVL.

This clonotype was recorded a few times. The chain carries TRBV9 and TRBJ1-6; D is unresolved. Trimming shortened V by 0 bases and J by 7 bases, and 17 bases separated the two germline ends. CDR3 size: 17 residues. CDR1 is SGDLS and CDR2 is YYNGEE in the germline V gene. As DNA, the CDR3 is TGTGCCAGCAGCGTAGCTTGGAACAGCCTTATCAATTCACCCCTCCACTTT. Its translation is CASSVAWNSLINSPLHF.

DNA for the CDR3: TGTGCCAGCAGTGGGGGAACAGCGGTTGAAAAACTGTTTTTT. It is translated as CASSGGTAVEKLFF. The chain recombines TRBV12-3 or TRBV12-4 with TRBJ1-4, with D possibly being TRBD1 (5 bases). Trimming stripped 5 bases from V and 7 bases from J, with 14 bases between. CDR3 length equals 14 residues.

V usage is TRBV6-1 and J usage is TRBJ2-7, with 7 bases matching TRBD1. Germline V CDR1 and CDR2: MNHNS, SASEGT. The CDR3 is made up of 17 amino acids. J was trimmed by 3 bases and V by 7 bases; bases with no gene match: 18. CDR3 in DNA: TGTGCCAGCACCAAACGAAGGGTGGGGGACAGAATCTACGAGCAGTACTTC. Encoded protein: CASTKRRVGDRIYEQYF.

This chain links TRBV29-1 with TRBJ1-6; no firm D call. The ends were cut back, 2 bases at V and 5 bases at J, with 16 bases in the middle. This CDR3 is built from 16 residues. Germline CDR1 is SQVTM and CDR2 is ANQGSEA. CDR3: CSVELREEANNSPLHF. The CDR3 coding sequence is TGCAGCGTTGAACTACGGGAGGAGGCGAATAATTCACCCCTCCACTTT.

This sequence joins TRBV28 and TRBJ2-1; D may be TRBD2 (6 bases). The CDR3 sequence is 13 residues long. V lost 7 bases to trimming and J lost 0 bases, with 7 bases between them. Germline-derived CDR1 and CDR2 are MDHEN and SYDVKM. CDR3: CASMGGSYNEQFF. In DNA form, the CDR3 reads TGTGCCAGCATGGGGGGCTCCTACAATGAGCAGTTCTTC.

The chain uses TRBV29-1 and TRBJ2-7; D is undetermined. CDR1 and CDR2 (germline): SQVTM, ANQGSEA. The CDR3 is 12 amino acids. The ends were cut back, 6 bases at V and 3 bases at J, with 12 bases in the middle. In nucleotides, the CDR3 is TGCAGCGTGACCGGGCACGACTACGAGCAGTACTTC. Translating gives CSVTGHDYEQYF.

Regarding this clonotype: This clone may be a read error of a much larger clone one base away. The chain recombines TRBV12-3 or TRBV12-4 with TRBJ2-3; D is possibly TRBD2 (5 bases). V lost 5 bases and J lost 10, with 10 bases in between. This CDR3 region has 11 residues. The CDR3 DNA reads as TGTGCCAGCAGTCCCGACTATGCGCAGTATTTT. This codes for CASSPDYAQYF.

V is TRBV7-9 and J is TRBJ1-1; tentatively, D is TRBD1 (6 bases). The germline V gene has CDR1 SEHNR and CDR2 FQNEAQ (reference sequence). The CDR3 covers 12 residues. With 5 bases removed from V and 7 bases from J, the gap between germline ends came to 11 bases. Here the CDR3 reads CASSERTVEAFF. CDR3 nucleotide sequence: TGTGCCAGCAGCGAGCGGACAGTTGAAGCTTTCTTT.

V and J are TRBV29-1 and TRBJ2-7, with TRBD2 as a possible D gene (6 bases). CDR1 and CDR2 from the germline V gene are SQVTM and ANQGSEA. V shed 7 bases and J shed 0 bases, with 16 bases lying between them. The CDR3 extends over 14 amino acids. Here the CDR3 reads CSAGGGGASYEQYF. DNA of the CDR3: TGCAGCGCCGGGGGTGGGGGTGCCTCCTACGAGCAGTACTTC.

The rearrangement links TRBV2 to TRBJ1-1, with D possibly TRBD1 on 6 matching bases. Trimming removed 5 bases from V and 7 bases from J, with 17 bases in between. Germline V lookup: CDR1 SNHLY, CDR2 FYNNEI. This CDR3 has 14 residues. CDR3 sequence (DNA): TGTGCCAGCAGTCCAGTAGGGGGGACGGGTGAAGCTTTCTTT. Protein product: CASSPVGGTGEAFF.

The chain combines TRBV12-3 or TRBV12-4 with TRBJ1-1; possibly TRBD1 for D (6 bases). The CDR3 loop spans 15 amino acids. Trimming removed 2 bases from V and 5 bases from J, with 15 bases in between. CDR3 residues: CASSLSPAGETEAFF. The CDR3 DNA is TGTGCCAGCAGTTTATCTCCGGCAGGGGAAACTGAAGCTTTCTTT.

The sample holds a few counts of this clonotype. V usage is TRBV25-1 and J usage is TRBJ1-1, with 8 bases that match TRBD1. The CDR3 has 12 residues. The V segment lost 3 bases and the J segment 7 bases; nucleotides outside the gene matches: 1. Germline V gene lookup returns CDR1 MGHDK and CDR2 SYGVNS. CDR3 loop: CASSETGVEAFF. The CDR3 region has the DNA TGTGCCAGCAGTGAGACAGGGGTTGAAGCTTTCTTT.